This is a list of T cell receptor beta chains from one sample in a study of shared clonotypes between healthy human individuals. Libraries were prepared by immunoSEQ multiplex PCR; TCRdb keeps only in-frame clonotypes and omits some of them. The sample shows about 2.3 million clones, about 92% of them seen only once. Source material: naive CD4+ T cells from PBMCs. Receptors were obtained from a man aged 18 to 29 in good health. Some clones in this sample may be carry-over from other donors' samples. The CDR3 runs from the conserved cysteine through the conserved F or W. The order of the fields is J gene, V gene, clone size, D gene, CDR3 DNA, CDR3 protein. The D gene is left open where the match is weak. The size entry is marked missing in some rows and otherwise reads once, few, many or a size class.

TRBJ2-5	TRBV19	once	.	TGTGCCAGTAGTTTACAGGGCAGGACGGTTGGGACCCAGTACTTC	CASSLQGRTVGTQYF
TRBJ1-1	TRBV7-2	.	TRBD1	TGTGCCAGCAGCTTAGCGACAGGGAAAGCTTTCTTT	CASSLATGKAFF
TRBJ1-1	TRBV28	.	TRBD1	TGTGCCGCAAGACCGGGACAGGATTGGACTGAAGCTTTCTTT	CAARPGQDWTEAFF
TRBJ2-7	TRBV7-9	.	TRBD2	TGTGCCAGCAGCCTAGCGGGCTCCTACGAGCAGTACTTC	CASSLAGSYEQYF
TRBJ2-7	TRBV11-2	.	TRBD1	TGTGCCAGCAGCTCTAACCGGGACAGGGCCCTCGAGCAGTACTTC	CASSSNRDRALEQYF
TRBJ2-1	TRBV5-1	.	.	TGCGCCAGCAGCAAGTCGACTTACGAAGATGAGCAGTTCTTC	CASSKSTYEDEQFF
TRBJ1-4	TRBV7-2	.	TRBD1	TGTGCCAGCAGCTTAGAGGGGACAGGATCTGAAAAACTGTTTTTT	CASSLEGTGSEKLFF
TRBJ1-5	TRBV28	.	.	TGTGCCAGCAGGTCCTCATTGGCCAGCAATAGCAATCAGCCCCAGCATTTT	CASRSSLASNSNQPQHF
TRBJ1-1	TRBV7-9	few	.	TGTGCCAGCAGCTTCGCCATGAACACTGAAGCTTTCTTT	CASSFAMNTEAFF
TRBJ2-5	TRBV19	.	TRBD1	TGTGCCAGTAGTGGGGACAGGGGTAAAGAGACCCAGTACTTC	CASSGDRGKETQYF
TRBJ1-1	TRBV6-5	.	TRBD1	TGTGCCAGCAGGGAGACAGGGAGGAACACTGAAGCTTTCTTT	CASRETGRNTEAFF
TRBJ2-5	TRBV7-9	.	.	TGTGCCAGCAGCTTACCAAGGGGGGAGGGAGGGTACCAAGAGACCCAGTACTTC	CASSLPRGEGGYQETQYF
TRBJ2-3	TRBV15	.	.	TGTGCCACCAGCAGAAATAGCGGTACTAGCACAGATACGCAGTATTTT	CATSRNSGTSTDTQYF
TRBJ2-1	TRBV25-1	.	.	TGTGCCAGCAGATCAACCCGAAACTCCTACAATGAGCAGTTCTTC	CASRSTRNSYNEQFF
TRBJ2-5	TRBV12-5	.	.	TGTGCTAGTGGCCGACAGTATCAAGAGACCCAGTACTTC	CASGRQYQETQYF
TRBJ1-4	TRBV9	.	TRBD1	TGTGCCAGCAGCCTGGGACAGTTAGCAACTAATGAAAAACTGTTTTTT	CASSLGQLATNEKLFF
TRBJ2-7	TRBV7-9	once	TRBD2	TGTGCCAGCAGCCCACTAGCGTTTAGCTCCTACGAGCAGTACTTC	CASSPLAFSSYEQYF
TRBJ1-2	TRBV28	.	TRBD1	TGTGCCAGCAGTTTAGATGATTCTCCGGGACAGGGGAATGGCTACACCTTC	CASSLDDSPGQGNGYTF
TRBJ1-3	TRBV27	.	TRBD1	TGTGCCAGCCAACGGACAGGGAATGTAGGTGAAGGAAACACCATATATTTT	CASQRTGNVGEGNTIYF
TRBJ2-2	TRBV27	.	TRBD2	TGTGCCAGCAGTTTAAACCTAGCGGCTCACACCGGGGAGCTGTTTTTT	CASSLNLAAHTGELFF
TRBJ2-3	TRBV27	.	TRBD1	TGTGCCAGCAGTCCCTCCAGGGGGCAAGATACGCAGTATTTT	CASSPSRGQDTQYF
TRBJ2-5	TRBV5-1	once	.	TGCGCCAGCTACCCGACCCTCCTCCAAGAGACCCAGTACTTC	CASYPTLLQETQYF
TRBJ1-2	TRBV18	.	TRBD1	TGTGCCAGCTCACCCACACCTTCCACAGGGGGTTTAGGCTACACCTTC	CASSPTPSTGGLGYTF
TRBJ1-1	TRBV6-5	.	.	TGTGCCAGCAGTTACCCCCTGGGGGGTTGGGGCACTGAAGCTTTCTTT	CASSYPLGGWGTEAFF
TRBJ1-1	TRBV28	.	.	TGTGCCAGCAGTCCACCGGACCGGGGGGCTTTCTTT	CASSPPDRGAFF
TRBJ2-3	TRBV9	.	.	TGTGCCAGCAGCGTAGACCAGGGCACAGATACGCAGTATTTT	CASSVDQGTDTQYF
TRBJ2-7	TRBV11-1	.	.	TGTGCCAGCAGCGCCGGACCCGGGACCGGGGAGCAGTACTTC	CASSAGPGTGEQYF
TRBJ2-7	TRBV30	.	TRBD1	TGTGCCTGGAGTCCGGGACAGCTCTACGAGCAGTACTTC	CAWSPGQLYEQYF
TRBJ2-3	TRBV5-1	.	.	TGCGCCAGCACTCTCGGGTCAGGGAGCACAGATACGCAGTATTTT	CASTLGSGSTDTQYF
TRBJ2-2	TRBV11-3	.	TRBD2	TGTGCCAGCAGCTCCGGACTAGCGGACACCGGGGAGCTGTTTTTT	CASSSGLADTGELFF
TRBJ2-7	TRBV7-9	.	TRBD1	TGTGCCAGCAGCCTGGGACAGGTCTACGAGCAGTACTTC	CASSLGQVYEQYF
TRBJ1-1	TRBV30	few	.	TGTGCCTGGACGTCACGGGGGAACACTGAAGCTTTCTTT	CAWTSRGNTEAFF
TRBJ2-5	TRBV5-4	.	TRBD1	TGTGCCAGCAGTCCTACAGGGGGCGGTAGAAGGGGGGAGACCCAGTACTTC	CASSPTGGGRRGETQYF
TRBJ2-3	TRBV25-1	.	TRBD2	TGTGCCAGCAGTGAATATAGGGGCGGGAGCGGGAAAACAGATACGCAGTATTTT	CASSEYRGGSGKTDTQYF
TRBJ2-3	TRBV28	.	TRBD1	TGTGCCAGCAGTTTATTAGGGACAGTGGGGACAGATACGCAGTATTTT	CASSLLGTVGTDTQYF
TRBJ2-1	TRBV28	.	.	TGTGCCAGCAGTTCCGTTAACAGGGCTCCGTTCTTC	CASSSVNRAPFF
TRBJ2-1	TRBV25-1	.	.	TGTGCCAGCAGTGAGTCTCCGAGAGACGAGCAGTTCTTC	CASSESPRDEQFF
TRBJ1-3	TRBV2	once	.	TGTGCCAGCAGTGTGGCCGAGGGAAACACCATATATTTT	CASSVAEGNTIYF
TRBJ1-1	TRBV30	few	.	TGTGCCTGGAGGGGATTTAAAACTGAAGCTTTCTTT	CAWRGFKTEAFF
TRBJ2-2	TRBV28	.	TRBD1	TGTGCCAGCCTCCGGGACAGCGTTACCGGGGAGCTGTTTTTT	CASLRDSVTGELFF
TRBJ2-3	TRBV7-3	.	TRBD2	TGTGCCAGCAGCACTAAAGGACTAGCGGGGCCGACAGATACGCAGTATTTT	CASSTKGLAGPTDTQYF
TRBJ2-3	TRBV4-1	.	TRBD2	TGCGCCAGCAGCCCAGCCCGACTAGCGGGAGTTGGGGGGGATACGCAGTATTTT	CASSPARLAGVGGDTQYF
TRBJ1-5	TRBV4-1	once	.	TGCGCCAGCAGCCAAGTTCGGCAGTCGAATCAGCCCCAGCATTTT	CASSQVRQSNQPQHF
TRBJ2-7	TRBV7-2	.	TRBD2	TGTGCCAGCAGCTTTCTAGCGGGAGCCTACGAGCAGTACTTC	CASSFLAGAYEQYF
TRBJ2-7	TRBV7-2	.	TRBD2	TGTGCCAGCAGCCCCAAGGGTCTAGCGGGAGGCTCCTACGAGCAGTACTTC	CASSPKGLAGGSYEQYF
TRBJ2-1	TRBV9	.	TRBD2	TGTGCCAGCAGCGTATGGAGGGGGACTAGCGGGAGTGTCAGGAATGAGCAGTTCTTC	CASSVWRGTSGSVRNEQFF
TRBJ2-7	TRBV14	.	TRBD1	TGTGCCAGCAGCCAACGACAGGGTTCGGGGGAGCAGTACTTC	CASSQRQGSGEQYF
TRBJ2-7	TRBV7-2	.	.	TGTGCCAGCAGCATCGCTGGGACATCTACCTACGAGCAGTACTTC	CASSIAGTSTYEQYF
TRBJ2-1	TRBV9	.	TRBD2	TGTGCCAGCAGCGTCGGTAGCGGGAGCTCCTACAATGAGCAGTTCTTC	CASSVGSGSSYNEQFF
TRBJ2-5	TRBV10-1	.	TRBD2	TGCGCCACCCAACGGGAGGGAGGAGAGACCCAGTACTTC	CATQREGGETQYF
TRBJ2-7	TRBV18	.	.	TGTGCCAGCTCTCCAGGGGGGACTAGGGCCTACGAGCAGTACTTC	CASSPGGTRAYEQYF
TRBJ1-2	TRBV5-8	.	.	TGTGCCAGCAGCTTGGGGAGCTATGGCTACACCTTC	CASSLGSYGYTF
TRBJ2-7	TRBV5-4	once	.	TGTGCCAGCAGCTTGGAGACATACGAGCAGTACTTC	CASSLETYEQYF